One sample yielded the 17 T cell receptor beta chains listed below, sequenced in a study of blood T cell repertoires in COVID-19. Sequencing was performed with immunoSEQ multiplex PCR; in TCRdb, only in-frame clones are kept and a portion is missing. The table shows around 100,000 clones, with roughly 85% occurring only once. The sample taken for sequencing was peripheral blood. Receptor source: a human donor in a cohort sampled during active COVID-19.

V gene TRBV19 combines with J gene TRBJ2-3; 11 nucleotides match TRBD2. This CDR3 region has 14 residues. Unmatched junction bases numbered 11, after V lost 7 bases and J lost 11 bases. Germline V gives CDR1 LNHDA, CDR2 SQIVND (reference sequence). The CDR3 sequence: CASKDHQLAGVQYF. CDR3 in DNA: TGTGCCAGTAAGGACCACCAACTAGCGGGGGTGCAGTATTTT.

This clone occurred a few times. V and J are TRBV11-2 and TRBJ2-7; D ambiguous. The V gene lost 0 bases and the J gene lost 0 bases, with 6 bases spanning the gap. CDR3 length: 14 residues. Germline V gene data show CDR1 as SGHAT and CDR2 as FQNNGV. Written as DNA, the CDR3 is TGTGCCAGCAGCTTAGATCCCGGCTCCTACGAGCAGTACTTC. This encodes CASSLDPGSYEQYF.

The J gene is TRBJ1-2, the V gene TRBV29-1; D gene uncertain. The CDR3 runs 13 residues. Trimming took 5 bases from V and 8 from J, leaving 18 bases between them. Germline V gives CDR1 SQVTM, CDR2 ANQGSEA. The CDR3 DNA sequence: TGCAGCGTTATTCCCCCCGGAGGGTACGGCTACACCTTC. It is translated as CSVIPPGGYGYTF.

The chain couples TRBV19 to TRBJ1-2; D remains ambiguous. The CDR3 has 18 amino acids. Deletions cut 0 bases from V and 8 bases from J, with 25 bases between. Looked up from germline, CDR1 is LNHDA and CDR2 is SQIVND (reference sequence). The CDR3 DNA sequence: TGTGCCAGTAGTATAGATCTATTGGGCGCCGCAGGCCGTTGGGGCTACACCTTC. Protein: CASSIDLLGAAGRWGYTF.

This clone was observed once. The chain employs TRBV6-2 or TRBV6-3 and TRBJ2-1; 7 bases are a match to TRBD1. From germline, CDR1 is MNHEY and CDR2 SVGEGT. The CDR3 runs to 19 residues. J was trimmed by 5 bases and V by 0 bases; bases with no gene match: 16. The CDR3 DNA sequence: TGTGCCAGCAGTTACTCGAGACGGGATCGAGGGGGACAGAACAATGAGCAGTTCTTC. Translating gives CASSYSRRDRGGQNNEQFF.

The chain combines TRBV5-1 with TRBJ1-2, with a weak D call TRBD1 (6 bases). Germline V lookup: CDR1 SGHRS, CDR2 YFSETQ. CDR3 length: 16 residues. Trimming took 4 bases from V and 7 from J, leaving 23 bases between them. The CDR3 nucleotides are TGCGCCAGCAGCCCCGGGACACAGACCCTAAAGGGTGGCTACACCTTC. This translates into CASSPGTQTLKGGYTF.

CDR3 bases: TGCGCCACCCGCGCCCCGGGACAGGGCAACTATGGCTACACCTTC. Translated, it gives CATRAPGQGNYGYTF. The J gene is TRBJ1-2, the V gene TRBV5-1; 9 bases match TRBD1. V trimming: 9 bases; J trimming: 2 bases; junction bases outside the gene matches: 11. Germline V lookup: CDR1 SGHRS, CDR2 YFSETQ. This CDR3 region has 15 residues.

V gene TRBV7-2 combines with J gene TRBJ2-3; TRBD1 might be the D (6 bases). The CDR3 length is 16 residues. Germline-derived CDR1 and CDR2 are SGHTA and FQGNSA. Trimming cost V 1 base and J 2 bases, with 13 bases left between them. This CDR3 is CASSLGLGHFTDTQYF. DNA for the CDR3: TGTGCCAGCAGCTTAGGACTGGGACACTTCACAGATACGCAGTATTTT. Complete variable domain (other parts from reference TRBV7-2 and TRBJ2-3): GAGVSQSPSNKVTEKGKDVELRCDPISGHTALYWYRQSLGQGLEFLIYFQGNSAPDKSGLPSDRFSAERTGGSVSTLTIQRTQQEDSAVYLCASSLGLGHFTDTQYFGPGTRLTVL.

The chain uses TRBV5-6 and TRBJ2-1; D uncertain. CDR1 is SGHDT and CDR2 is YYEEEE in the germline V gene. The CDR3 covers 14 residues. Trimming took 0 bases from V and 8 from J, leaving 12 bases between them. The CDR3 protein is CASSLGQNKDEQFF. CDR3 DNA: TGTGCCAGCAGCTTGGGACAAAATAAGGATGAGCAGTTCTTC. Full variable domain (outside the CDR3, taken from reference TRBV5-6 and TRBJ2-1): DAGVTQSPTHLIKTRGQQVTLRCSPKSGHDTVSWYQQALGQGPQFIFQYYEEEERQRGNFPDRFSGHQFPNYSSELNVNALLLGDSALYLCASSLGQNKDEQFFGPGTRLTVL.

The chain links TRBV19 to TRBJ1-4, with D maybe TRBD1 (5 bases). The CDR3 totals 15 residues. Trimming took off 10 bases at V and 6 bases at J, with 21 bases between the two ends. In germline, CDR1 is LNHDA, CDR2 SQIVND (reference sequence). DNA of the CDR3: TGTGCCACCTCGTCCTTCCGGGGGATGGATGAAAAACTGTTTTTT. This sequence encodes CATSSFRGMDEKLFF.

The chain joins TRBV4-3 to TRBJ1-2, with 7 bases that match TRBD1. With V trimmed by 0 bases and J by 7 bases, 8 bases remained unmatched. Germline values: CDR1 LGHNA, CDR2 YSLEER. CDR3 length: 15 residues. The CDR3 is CASSQDVGQGGGYTF. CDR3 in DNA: TGCGCCAGCAGCCAAGATGTAGGTCAGGGGGGTGGCTACACCTTC.

The CDR3 loop reads CASSQSGDGHNEKLFF. CDR3 bases: TGTGCCAGCAGCCAAAGCGGGGACGGTCATAATGAAAAACTGTTTTTT. The chain couples TRBV4-2 to TRBJ1-4, with D tentatively TRBD1 (5 bases). Germline V lookup: CDR1 LGHNA, CDR2 YNFKEQ. This CDR3 is 16 amino acids long. The V end was cut by 2 bases, the J end by 4 bases, with 14 bases between.

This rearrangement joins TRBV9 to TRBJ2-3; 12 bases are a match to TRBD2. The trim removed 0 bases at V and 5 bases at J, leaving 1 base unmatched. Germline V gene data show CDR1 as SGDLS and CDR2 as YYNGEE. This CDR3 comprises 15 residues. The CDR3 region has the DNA TGTGCCAGCAGCGTAGCACTAGCGGGGGGAGATACGCAGTATTTT. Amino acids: CASSVALAGGDTQYF.

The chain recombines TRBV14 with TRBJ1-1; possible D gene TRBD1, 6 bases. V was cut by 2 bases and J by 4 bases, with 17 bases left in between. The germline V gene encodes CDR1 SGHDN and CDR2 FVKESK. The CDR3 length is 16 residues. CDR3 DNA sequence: TGTGCCAGCAGCCAAATAGGGTACAGGGTAAGCACTGAAGCTTTCTTT. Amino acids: CASSQIGYRVSTEAFF.

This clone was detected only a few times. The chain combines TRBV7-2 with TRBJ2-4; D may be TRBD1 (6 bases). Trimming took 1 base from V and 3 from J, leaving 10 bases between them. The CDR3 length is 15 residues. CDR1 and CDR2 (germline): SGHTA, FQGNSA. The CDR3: CASSLVSDSKNIQYF. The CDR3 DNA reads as TGTGCCAGCAGCTTAGTCTCGGACAGCAAAAACATTCAGTACTTC.

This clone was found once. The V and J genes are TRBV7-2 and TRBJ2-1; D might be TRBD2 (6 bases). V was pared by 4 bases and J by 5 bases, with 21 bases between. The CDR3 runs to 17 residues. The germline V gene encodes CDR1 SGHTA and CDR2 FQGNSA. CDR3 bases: TGTGCCAGCAGCTCACATGGCCCGGCTAGCGCGGACAATGAGCAGTTCTTC. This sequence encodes CASSSHGPASADNEQFF.

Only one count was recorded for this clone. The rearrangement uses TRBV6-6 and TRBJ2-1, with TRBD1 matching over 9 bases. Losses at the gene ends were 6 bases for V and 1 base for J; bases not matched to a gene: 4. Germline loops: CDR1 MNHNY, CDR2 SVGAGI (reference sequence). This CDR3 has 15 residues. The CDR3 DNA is TGTGCCAGCAGATCACAGGGGGCGTCCTACAATGAGCAGTTCTTC. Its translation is CASRSQGASYNEQFF.